The rows below give T cell receptor beta chains drawn from one sample of a study of blood T cell repertoires in COVID-19. The assay was immunoSEQ multiplex PCR, and TCRdb's table has in-frame clones only and misses some. The sample consists of around 80,000 clones, less than 85% of them appearing once. Specimen: peripheral blood. These receptors were collected from a woman aged 70 to 79 with acute or convalescent COVID-19. The CDR3 runs from the conserved cysteine through the conserved F or W. Each record gives: CDR3 DNA, CDR3 protein, J gene, V gene, D gene, clone size. D genes are given only for firm matches. Size is stated for part of the rows, as once, few or many counts, or as a class when the clone is expanded.

TGTGCCAGCGGGGAGGGAGGGGACGAGCAGTACTTC	CASGEGGDEQYF	TRBJ2-7	TRBV6-5	TRBD2	NA
TGTGCCATCAGTGAAGGACTAGCGGGGGGGAATTACCAAGAGACCCAGTACTTC	CAISEGLAGGNYQETQYF	TRBJ2-5	TRBV10-3	TRBD2	NA
TGTGCCAGCAGTTTTAAGGGGCCGGGCACTGAAGCTTTCTTT	CASSFKGPGTEAFF	TRBJ1-1	TRBV27	NA	NA
TGTGCCAGCAGCTTGTTTACGGGACAGTCAAACACTGAAGCTTTCTTT	CASSLFTGQSNTEAFF	TRBJ1-1	TRBV5-8	TRBD1	NA
TGTGCCACCAGCGAGGAAAGAGAGGACACTGAAGCTTTCTTT	CATSEEREDTEAFF	TRBJ1-1	TRBV15	NA	NA
TGTGCCAGCTCACTCCAAGGGGGTGAGCAGTTCTTC	CASSLQGGEQFF	TRBJ2-1	TRBV18	NA	NA
TGTGCCAGCAGCGGACCGCGGGGGGGCCTCCAAGAGACCCAGTACTTC	CASSGPRGGLQETQYF	TRBJ2-5	TRBV11-1	TRBD2	NA
TGTGCCAGCAGTTACTGGGCACTAGCGGGGCCCCAAGAGACCCAGTACTTC	CASSYWALAGPQETQYF	TRBJ2-5	TRBV6-2/TRBV6-3	TRBD2	NA
TGTGCCAGCAGCGTAGATTCCGGACTCGGTGGCTACACCTTC	CASSVDSGLGGYTF	TRBJ1-2	TRBV9	NA	NA
TGTGCCAGCAGTGATTTAGTATTGACTAGCGGTTACAATGAGCAGTTCTTC	CASSDLVLTSGYNEQFF	TRBJ2-1	TRBV2	TRBD2	NA
TGTGCCAGCAGTTTGGCGGACACCAACACTGAAGCTTTCTTT	CASSLADTNTEAFF	TRBJ1-1	TRBV27	NA	NA
TGTGCCATCAGCACAGGGGGCGCGAACACTGAAGCTTTCTTT	CAISTGGANTEAFF	TRBJ1-1	TRBV10-3	TRBD1	few
TGTGCCAGCAGTGACGTTAGGGGGAATTCACCCCTCCACTTT	CASSDVRGNSPLHF	TRBJ1-6	TRBV6-4	NA	NA
TGCGCCAGCAGCTTGAATGAGGCATTCTACGAGCAGTACTTC	CASSLNEAFYEQYF	TRBJ2-7	TRBV5-1	NA	NA
TGTGCCAGCAGCCTCCGGGACAGGGGGCACTCACCCCTCCACTTT	CASSLRDRGHSPLHF	TRBJ1-6	TRBV3-1/TRBV3-2	TRBD1	NA
TGTGCCAGCAGCTTGCGTGGGACAGGGGTATGGAGCAATCAGCCCCAGCATTTT	CASSLRGTGVWSNQPQHF	TRBJ1-5	TRBV5-4	TRBD1	NA
TGTGCCAGCAGGCCCGTGGGGGGACCAGATACGCAGTATTTT	CASRPVGGPDTQYF	TRBJ2-3	TRBV27	NA	once
TGTGCCAGCAGTTACCGGCCAGGGGGGACTGAAGCTTTCTTT	CASSYRPGGTEAFF	TRBJ1-1	TRBV6-5	TRBD1	NA
TGTGCCAGCAGTTACGACAGCCTTAACTATGGCTACACCTTC	CASSYDSLNYGYTF	TRBJ1-2	TRBV6-5	NA	NA
TGTGCCATCAGGGGGGGACTAGCGGGACAAGAGACCCAGTACTTC	CAIRGGLAGQETQYF	TRBJ2-5	TRBV10-3	TRBD2	once
TGTGCCAGCACCGTGGTGCCAGGGACTGGAAACACCATATATTTT	CASTVVPGTGNTIYF	TRBJ1-3	TRBV7-2	NA	once
TGCAGTGCTAGAAGAGGCTATGGCTACACCTTC	CSARRGYGYTF	TRBJ1-2	TRBV20-1	NA	NA
TGTGCCAGCAGTTACGTGGCAGGGGGCAGACAGCCCCAGCATTTT	CASSYVAGGRQPQHF	TRBJ1-5	TRBV6-2/TRBV6-3	TRBD1	NA
TGTGCCAGCAGCGTAGAGGAGGGACTCTTTAATGAAAAACTGTTTTTT	CASSVEEGLFNEKLFF	TRBJ1-4	TRBV9	NA	NA
TGTGCCAGTAGTCAGCAGGGATCACAAAGAGAAGCTTTCTTT	CASSQQGSQREAFF	TRBJ1-1	TRBV19	NA	NA
TGTGCCAGCAGTTACTCGAGGACAGATGGCTACACCTTC	CASSYSRTDGYTF	TRBJ1-2	TRBV6-5	NA	once
TGTGCCAGCAGTCCGAGACAGGGAAAGAACACTGAAGCTTTCTTT	CASSPRQGKNTEAFF	TRBJ1-1	TRBV6-2/TRBV6-3	TRBD1	NA
TGCAGTGCAAGTACTCGGCGGGTTGCCACTGAAGCTTTCTTT	CSASTRRVATEAFF	TRBJ1-1	TRBV20-1	NA	NA
TGTGCCAGCAGCGACGGGACAGGGGCCCTCTCCTACAATGAGCAGTTCTTC	CASSDGTGALSYNEQFF	TRBJ2-1	TRBV27	TRBD1	NA
TGTGCCAGCAGCTTAGATCGCGTGAATACGCAGTATTTT	CASSLDRVNTQYF	TRBJ2-3	TRBV11-2	NA	NA
TGTGCCAGCAGCCCCTCGGGAGACTATGGCTACACCTTC	CASSPSGDYGYTF	TRBJ1-2	TRBV11-2	NA	once
TGTGCCAGCAGTTCTCGGGACGTGCGGCGGGGGACTGAAGCTTTCTTT	CASSSRDVRRGTEAFF	TRBJ1-1	TRBV6-5	NA	once
TGTGCCACCAGCAGGACAGGGGCGGCAGATACGCAGTATTTT	CATSRTGAADTQYF	TRBJ2-3	TRBV24-1	TRBD1	NA
TGTGCCAGCAGCTTCGTTGAGGGGGCAGGGACTGAAGCTTTCTTT	CASSFVEGAGTEAFF	TRBJ1-1	TRBV7-2	TRBD1	NA
TGTGCCAGCAGCCCAGGGGCGTATAATGGCTACACCTTC	CASSPGAYNGYTF	TRBJ1-2	TRBV11-3	NA	NA
TGTGCCAGCAGCCCGGGACAGATCACTGAAGCTTTCTTT	CASSPGQITEAFF	TRBJ1-1	TRBV9	TRBD1	NA
TGTGCCAGCAGCCAACATCAGGGGTTAGGGTCACCCCTCCACTTT	CASSQHQGLGSPLHF	TRBJ1-6	TRBV3-1/TRBV3-2	NA	NA
TGTGCCATCAGTGAGTCGGCGGGGAGCTCCTATAATTCACCCCTCCACTTT	CAISESAGSSYNSPLHF	TRBJ1-6	TRBV10-3	NA	NA
TGTGCCAGCAGCTTTAGCAGGGGAAGGGAAACAGATACGCAGTATTTT	CASSFSRGRETDTQYF	TRBJ2-3	TRBV5-6	NA	NA